One and the same sample provided the 20 T cell receptor beta chains below, sequenced in a study of blood T cell repertoires in COVID-19. The assay was immunoSEQ multiplex PCR, and TCRdb's table has in-frame clones only and misses some. The profile covers 150,000 to 200,000 clones, with about 86% appearing a single time and approximately 11% taken by the ten largest. Sequenced sample: peripheral blood. These receptors originate from a man aged 65 to 85 with active or convalescent COVID-19.

The chain employs TRBV7-2 and TRBJ1-4; 7 nucleotides line up with TRBD1. The V segment lost 5 bases and the J segment 8 bases; nucleotides outside the gene matches: 14. Per germline, CDR1 SGHTA and CDR2 FQGNSA. This CDR3 has 16 residues. Here the CDR3 reads CASSQNTGATKEKLFF. The DNA of the CDR3 is TGTGCCAGCAGCCAGAATACAGGGGCGACGAAAGAAAAACTGTTTTTT.

This chain connects TRBV6-2 or TRBV6-3 to TRBJ2-5; the match to TRBD2 covers 10 bases. Per the germline V gene, CDR1 is MNHEY and CDR2 is SVGEGT. The CDR3 has 15 residues. The junction had 5 bases not matched to a gene; V was cut back by 2 bases and J by 5 bases. The CDR3 DNA follows: TGTGCCAGCAGTTACGGAGCGGGAGGGACGGAGACCCAGTACTTC. This sequence encodes CASSYGAGGTETQYF.

The chain has TRBV7-9 and TRBJ2-5, with TRBD1 matching over 7 bases. CDR1 SEHNR and CDR2 FQNEAQ come from the germline V gene (reference sequence). The V gene end was trimmed by 3 bases and the J gene end by 1 base; junction bases not matched to a gene: 5. The CDR3 sequence is 15 residues long. The CDR3 loop is CASSFLGQLQETQYF. The CDR3 nucleotides are TGTGCCAGCAGCTTCTTGGGACAGCTCCAAGAGACCCAGTACTTC.

The chain couples TRBV7-6 to TRBJ2-5, with D possibly being TRBD2 (6 bases). The CDR3 sequence is 14 residues long. V was pared by 1 base and J by 6 bases, with 12 bases between. The germline V gene encodes CDR1 SGHVS and CDR2 FNYEAQ. The chain's CDR3 is CASSLGRVGQTQYF. CDR3 in DNA: TGTGCCAGCAGCTTAGGGAGGGTGGGACAGACCCAGTACTTC.

The chain employs TRBV15 and TRBJ1-2; D perhaps matches TRBD1 (6 bases). In germline, CDR1 is LNHNV, CDR2 YYDKDF (reference sequence). V gave up 5 bases and J gave up 2 bases, with 27 bases separating them. This CDR3 is 19 amino acids long. DNA of the CDR3: TGTGCCACCAGCCCCGTCCGAGGACAGTCCAAAAAAGGGAACTATGGCTACACCTTC. Its translation is CATSPVRGQSKKGNYGYTF.

In this sample, this clone turned up a few times. The V and J genes are TRBV19 and TRBJ2-2; tentative D call: TRBD2 (6 bases). CDR1 and CDR2 from the germline V gene are LNHDA and SQIVND (reference sequence). V dropped 6 bases and J dropped 3 bases, with 14 bases sitting between them. The CDR3 length is 15 residues. The CDR3 reads CASRLGGTDTGELFF. The CDR3 DNA follows: TGTGCCAGTAGACTCGGAGGGACGGACACCGGGGAGCTGTTTTTT.

The J gene is TRBJ1-6, the V gene TRBV14, with D possibly TRBD1 on 6 matching bases. The CDR3 consists of 13 residues. The germline gives CDR1 SGHDN, CDR2 FVKESK. Trimming stripped 3 bases from V and 10 bases from J, with 10 bases between. Written as DNA, the CDR3 is TGTGCCAGCAGCCATTCAGGGGACTCACCCCTCCACTTT. It yields the protein CASSHSGDSPLHF.

This clone was detected only a few times. The chain carries TRBV7-9 and TRBJ1-2; the D gene is possibly TRBD1 (6 bases). CDR3 length: 13 residues. The germline V gene encodes CDR1 SEHNR and CDR2 FQNEAQ (reference sequence). Trimming took off 3 bases at V and 7 bases at J, with 12 bases between the two ends. CDR3 residues: CASSLRGGPGYTF. The DNA for the CDR3 is TGTGCCAGCAGCTTGAGGGGGGGACCTGGCTACACCTTC. The full variable domain, in which reference TRBV7-9 and TRBJ1-2 provide the parts outside the CDR3, is DTGVSQNPRHKITKRGQNVTFRCDPISEHNRLYWYRQTLGQGPEFLTYFQNEAQLEKSRLLSDRFSAERPKGSFSTLEIQRTEQGDSAMYLCASSLRGGPGYTFGSGTRLTVV.

The chain couples TRBV3-1 (or the pseudogene TRBV3-2) to TRBJ1-5; D gene uncertain. V lost 1 base to trimming and J lost 0 bases, with 7 bases between them. Germline lookup yields CDR1 LGHDT and CDR2 YNNKEL (reference sequence). This CDR3 region has 15 residues. The CDR3 sequence: CASSQVGGSNQPQHF. CDR3 DNA sequence: TGTGCCAGCAGCCAAGTTGGAGGTAGCAATCAGCCCCAGCATTTT.

This clone was detected only once. The genes are TRBV5-8 and TRBJ2-2, with 7 bases fitting TRBD1. CDR1 SGHTS and CDR2 YDEGEE come from the germline V gene. This CDR3 comprises 17 residues. The J segment lost 4 bases and the V segment lost 4 bases, leaving 13 bases of the junction unmatched. The CDR3, as DNA: TGTGCCAGCAGCAACCGACAGGGCTGGAGACGCACCGGGGAGCTGTTTTTT. Amino acid sequence: CASSNRQGWRRTGELFF.

This chain links TRBV2 with TRBJ2-3; 7 nucleotides match TRBD1. CDR1 and CDR2 (germline): SNHLY, FYNNEI. The V and J ends lost 6 bases and 2 bases, in that order; junction bases with no gene match: 5. This CDR3 has 14 amino acids. The CDR3 DNA reads TGTGCCAGCAGGTGGGACAGCAACACAGATACGCAGTATTTT. Its protein is CASRWDSNTDTQYF.

This clone was detected once. The V gene is TRBV7-2, the J gene TRBJ2-5; D unclear. The germline V gene encodes CDR1 SGHTA and CDR2 FQGNSA. Trimming took 3 bases from V and 5 from J, leaving 10 bases between them. There are 13 residues in the CDR3. CDR3 residues: CASSLLVPETQYF. The CDR3 nucleotides read TGTGCCAGCAGCTTGCTAGTTCCCGAGACCCAGTACTTC.

This clone appeared a single time. This chain joins TRBV28 and TRBJ2-1, with TRBD2 matching over 13 bases. Trimming at V came to 2 bases and at J to 0 bases, leaving 10 bases not matched to a gene. The CDR3 sequence is 20 residues long. Germline values: CDR1 MDHEN, CDR2 SYDVKM. The CDR3 sequence: CASSLRRTTSGRGSYNEQFF. CDR3 in DNA: TGTGCCAGCAGTTTACGGAGAACTACTAGCGGGAGGGGCTCCTACAATGAGCAGTTCTTC.

CDR3 protein: CASSVHQSYNEQFF. The DNA for the CDR3 is TGCGCCAGCAGTGTACACCAATCCTACAATGAGCAGTTCTTC. The V call is TRBV5-1, the J call TRBJ2-1; D remains unclear. The V end was cut by 5 bases, the J end by 1 base, with 10 bases between. In germline, CDR1 is SGHRS, CDR2 YFSETQ. The CDR3 loop spans 14 amino acids.

The J gene is TRBJ2-3, the V gene TRBV7-9; 12 bases line up with TRBD2. CDR3 length: 17 residues. Germline V gives CDR1 SEHNR, CDR2 FQNEAQ (reference sequence). V shed 0 bases, J shed 5 bases, and the junction held 6 bases outside the gene matches. The CDR3 coding sequence is TGTGCCAGCAGCTTAGCCACTAGCGGGGGGAAGGTAGATACGCAGTATTTT. Translation: CASSLATSGGKVDTQYF.

This clone has a single count. The CDR3 DNA sequence: TGTGCCAGCAGTTACCTTCCAAGAACAGGGGGCGGCTACACCTTC. It specifies CASSYLPRTGGGYTF. V and J are TRBV6-2 or TRBV6-3 and TRBJ1-2, with TRBD1 matching over 9 bases. The germline V gene encodes CDR1 MNHEY and CDR2 SVGEGT. With V trimmed by 2 bases and J by 8 bases, 9 bases remained unmatched. CDR3 length: 15 residues.

The V and J genes are TRBV9 and TRBJ1-1; D is unresolved. CDR1 is SGDLS, CDR2 YYNGEE, per germline. The CDR3 runs to 13 residues. Trimming removed 1 base at V and 7 bases at J, with 11 bases between. This chain's CDR3 is CASSVIPRGEAFF. The CDR3 DNA is TGTGCCAGCAGCGTAATACCGCGGGGTGAAGCTTTCTTT.

The chain recombines TRBV6-6 with TRBJ1-1; 8 bases fit TRBD1. Trimming took 5 bases from V and 5 from J; bases not matched to a gene: 10. Per germline, CDR1 MNHNY and CDR2 SVGAGI (reference sequence). This CDR3 comprises 15 residues. The CDR3 coding sequence is TGTGCCAGCAGTAACCTGGACAGGGTGGGGACTGAAGCTTTCTTT. Translated: CASSNLDRVGTEAFF.

The rearrangement uses TRBV28 and TRBJ2-7; D perhaps matches TRBD1 (6 bases). V dropped 5 bases and J dropped 2 bases, with 19 bases sitting between them. The germline CDR1 and CDR2 sequences are MDHEN and SYDVKM. This CDR3 spans 16 amino acids. CDR3: CASSGVSTGRAYEQYF. CDR3 coding DNA: TGTGCCAGCAGTGGGGTATCGACAGGCCGAGCCTACGAGCAGTACTTC. The full variable domain, rest sourced from reference TRBV28 and TRBJ2-7, is DVKVTQSSRYLVKRTGEKVFLECVQDMDHENMFWYRQDPGLGLRLIYFSYDVKMKEKGDIPEGYSVSREKKERFSLILESASTNQTSMYLCASSGVSTGRAYEQYFGPGTRLTVT.

For the CDR3, the DNA is TGTGCCAGCAGTTACCTCTTTAGATCACCCCTCCACTTT. It specifies CASSYLFRSPLHF. The rearrangement joins TRBV6-2 or TRBV6-3 to TRBJ1-6; no reliable D call. The CDR3 has 13 amino acids. Trimming removed 2 bases at V and 10 bases at J, with 9 bases between. The germline CDR1 and CDR2 sequences are MNHEY and SVGEGT.